This T cell receptor beta chain stems from a study of T cell repertoires in cytomegalovirus infection. Study-wide results and limits: HLA-C-restricted TCR beta clonotypes specific for CMV led the ex vivo response.

A single record per CDR3 protein comes from TCRdb applying MiXCR to the reads. Found here are 500,000 or so distinct CDR3 sequences, more than 15% of them singletons; the top ten hold more than 20%. In the case of this clonotype: What it binds is not known.

The CDR3 covers 14 residues. Between the trimmed V and J ends, which lost 3 bases and 0 bases, there was a span of 8 bases. Germline-derived CDR1 and CDR2 are MNHGY and SAAAGT. Sample: CD8+ T cells from PBMCs. This chain connects TRBV6-8 to TRBJ1-1; D possibly corresponds to TRBD1 (5 bases). This TCR was recovered from a human donor in good health (CMV status not recorded). Some clones in this sample may be carry-over from other donors' samples. The CDR3 is CASSYGGLNTEAFF. As DNA, the CDR3 is TGTGCCAGCAGTTATGGGGGACTGAACACTGAAGCTTTCTTT.